Detailed here is one T cell receptor beta chain. Trimming took off 5 bases at V and 4 bases at J, with 9 bases between the two ends. Germline V gene data show CDR1 as MDHEN and CDR2 as SYDVKM. The CDR3 extends over 13 amino acids. Repertoires were generated with immunoSEQ multiplex PCR, while TCRdb's copy carries only in-frame clones and drops some. Of about 39,000 clones listed, approximately 78% are singletons. Single viable CD3+CD4+CD8-CD45RO+ cells were sorted as the memory CD4+ T cells. After thawing, CD4+ T cells were positively selected. The sample comes from a study of memory CD4+ T cells and cytomegalovirus serostatus.

Sample: memory CD4+ T cells from blood. The V gene is TRBV28, the J gene TRBJ1-5; possibly TRBD1 for D (6 bases). This TCR was sampled from an adult in good health and CMV-seronegative. The chain's CDR3 is CASSPDSNQPQHF. The CDR3 coding sequence is TGTGCCAGCAGTCCGGACAGTAATCAGCCCCAGCATTTT.